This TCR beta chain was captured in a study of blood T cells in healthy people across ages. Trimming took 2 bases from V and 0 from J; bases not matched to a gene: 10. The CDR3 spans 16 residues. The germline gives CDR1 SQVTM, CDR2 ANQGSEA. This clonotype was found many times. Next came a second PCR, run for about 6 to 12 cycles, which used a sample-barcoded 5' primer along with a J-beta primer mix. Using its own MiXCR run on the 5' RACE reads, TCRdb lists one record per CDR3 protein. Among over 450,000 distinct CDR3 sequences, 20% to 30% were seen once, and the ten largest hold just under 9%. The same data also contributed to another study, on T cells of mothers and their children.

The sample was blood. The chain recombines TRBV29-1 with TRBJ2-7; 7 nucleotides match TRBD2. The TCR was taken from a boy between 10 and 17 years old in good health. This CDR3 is CSVEPEAGESSYEQYF. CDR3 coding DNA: TGCAGCGTTGAACCGGAGGCGGGGGAATCCTCCTACGAGCAGTACTTC.